This T cell receptor (beta chain) was recovered during a study of blood T cell repertoires in COVID-19. Across the whole study: T cells, B-cell-depleted T cells, or PBMCs supplied cDNA or gDNA.

V was cut by 3 bases and J by 0 bases, with 24 bases left in between. The CDR3 extends over 19 amino acids. Germline V gene lookup returns CDR1 SGHRS and CDR2 YFSETQ. Here immunoSEQ multiplex PCR was the method, and the copy in TCRdb shows in-frame clones only, minus some. The sample holds 380,000 or so clones; 89% are singletons and the top ten take roughly 1.2%. The gene calls are TRBV5-1 and TRBJ1-2; a possible D gene is TRBD1 (6 bases). This receptor was taken from a man aged 40-49 years with acute or convalescent COVID-19. Sequenced input: peripheral blood. The CDR3 reads CASSSSLGESGASNYGYTF. DNA for the CDR3: TGCGCCAGCAGCTCATCCCTCGGGGAATCAGGGGCCTCTAACTATGGCTACACCTTC.